Below, 20 T cell receptor beta chains from the same sample are listed, as sequenced in a study of T cell responses to AZD1222 COVID-19 vaccine. Produced via immunoSEQ multiplex PCR; TCRdb's table is partial and in-frame only. The table has around 67,000 clones, roughly 80% seen once. The specimen comprised peripheral blood, sampled 28 days after the second AZD1222 dose. Every receptor here comes from an adult who received the AZD1222 COVID-19 vaccine.

The chain uses TRBV4-1 and TRBJ1-6; 7 bases fit TRBD1. The junction had 14 bases not matched to a gene; V was cut back by 7 bases and J by 8 bases. The CDR3 sequence is 16 residues long. Germline-derived CDR1 and CDR2 are MGHRA and YSYEKL. CDR3 residues: CASNPGVGDRDSPLHF. Here the CDR3 DNA reads TGCGCCAGCAACCCAGGGGTAGGGGACAGAGATTCACCCCTCCACTTT.

The chain employs TRBV6-5 and TRBJ2-3; 7 bases are shared with TRBD1. The CDR3 spans 16 residues. Germline V gives CDR1 MNHEY, CDR2 SVGAGI. The ends lost 0 bases at V and 2 bases at J; junction bases unmatched: 5. The CDR3 region has the DNA TGTGCCAGCAGTTACTCCTGGGGACAGCTCACAGATACGCAGTATTTT. Translation: CASSYSWGQLTDTQYF.

The chain couples TRBV7-2 to TRBJ2-5; D is perhaps TRBD2 (6 bases). The CDR3 is made up of 16 amino acids. Trimming stripped 1 base from V and 7 bases from J, with 19 bases between. The V gene's germline CDR1 is SGHTA and CDR2 FQGNSA. CDR3 nucleotides: TGTGCCAGCAGCTTAGTCGGGGGACCCGGGCGTGGGACCCAGTACTTC. Translated, it gives CASSLVGGPGRGTQYF.

This clone has just one count. The gene calls are TRBV2 and TRBJ2-1, with 12 nucleotides matching TRBD2. This CDR3 spans 14 amino acids. Germline V gives CDR1 SNHLY, CDR2 FYNNEI. After removal of 4 bases from V and 7 bases from J, the junction contained 2 bases not matched to a gene. The CDR3 spells CASSGTSGENEQFF. The CDR3 nucleotides are TGTGCCAGCAGTGGGACTAGCGGGGAGAATGAGCAGTTCTTC. Drawing the rest from reference TRBV2 and TRBJ2-1, the complete variable domain is EPEVTQTPSHQVTQMGQEVILRCVPISNHLYFYWYRQILGQKVEFLVSFYNNEISEKSEIFDDQFSVERPDGSNFTLKIRSTKLEDSAMYFCASSGTSGENEQFFGPGTRLTVL.

This chain joins TRBV18 and TRBJ2-3; possibly TRBD2 for D (6 bases). This CDR3 has 14 residues. V dropped 4 bases and J dropped 2 bases, with 10 bases sitting between them. Per germline, CDR1 KGHSH and CDR2 LQKENI. CDR3 sequence: CASSLPGDTDTQYF. The CDR3 region has the DNA TGTGCCAGCTCACTACCGGGGGACACAGATACGCAGTATTTT.

This clone has just a few counts. This sequence joins TRBV7-2 and TRBJ1-2; the D gene is possibly TRBD1 (5 bases). CDR1 is SGHTA, CDR2 FQGNSA, per germline. The CDR3 runs 15 residues. The V end was cut by 6 bases, the J end by 3 bases, with 17 bases between. The CDR3 here is CASRTALGRDYGYTF. The CDR3 DNA is TGTGCCAGCAGAACGGCATTGGGGCGAGACTATGGCTACACCTTC.

This clone was observed a few times. This chain connects TRBV6-5 to TRBJ1-1; a weak D match, TRBD1 (5 bases). The CDR3 extends over 14 amino acids. Trimming left V 4 bases short and J 1 base short, with 10 bases between. Germline V gives CDR1 MNHEY, CDR2 SVGAGI. CDR3 region: CASSSSGGNTEAFF. The CDR3 DNA is TGTGCCAGCAGTTCCTCGGGGGGGAACACTGAAGCTTTCTTT.

V and J are TRBV18 and TRBJ2-1; 8 positions match TRBD1. The CDR3 runs 14 residues. CDR1 KGHSH and CDR2 LQKENI come from the germline V gene. After removal of 10 bases from V and 6 bases from J, the junction contained 11 bases not matched to a gene. The CDR3: CATSPTGVSNEQFF. The CDR3 nucleotides are TGTGCCACCTCCCCGACAGGGGTCTCCAATGAGCAGTTCTTC. The full variable domain, its missing parts supplied by reference TRBV18 and TRBJ2-1, is NAGVMQNPRHLVRRRGQEARLRCSPMKGHSHVYWYRQLPEEGLKFMVYLQKENIIDESGMPKERFSAEFPKEGPSILRIQQVVRGDSAAYFCATSPTGVSNEQFFGPGTRLTVL.

The rearrangement joins TRBV5-6 to TRBJ2-5; the D gene could be TRBD1 or TRBD2 (5 bases each). Germline values: CDR1 SGHDT, CDR2 YYEEEE. Trimming took off 1 base at V and 2 bases at J, with 9 bases between the two ends. The CDR3 has 14 amino acids. CDR3 coding DNA: TGTGCCAGCAGCTTGCGTGGGGGACAAGAGACCCAGTACTTC. Its translation: CASSLRGGQETQYF.

The CDR3 is CASSLGSTAGTQYF. In DNA form, the CDR3 reads TGTGCCAGCAGCTTAGGGTCTACGGCGGGTACGCAGTATTTT. The V call is TRBV11-3, the J call TRBJ2-3; possibly TRBD2 for D (5 bases). The ends were cut back, 1 base at V and 8 bases at J, with 13 bases in the middle. This CDR3 contains 14 residues. Germline CDR1 is SGHNT and CDR2 is YENEEA.

The rearrangement uses TRBV19 and TRBJ1-5; D might be TRBD1 (6 bases). Germline V gene data show CDR1 as LNHDA and CDR2 as SQIVND (reference sequence). Trimming took 4 bases from V and 5 from J, leaving 9 bases between them. The length of the CDR3 is 13 residues. The CDR3, as DNA: TGTGCCAGTAGTAGGGCAGGGGATCAGCCCCAGCATTTT. It codes for CASSRAGDQPQHF.

The genes are TRBV27 and TRBJ2-3; 7 bases are a match to TRBD1. Germline V lookup: CDR1 MNHEY, CDR2 SMNVEV (reference sequence). V lost 10 bases, J lost 1 base, and 5 bases stayed unmatched. The CDR3 spans 13 residues. CDR3 nucleotide sequence: TGTGCCACAAGACAGGGAGGCACAGATACGCAGTATTTT. Translating it yields CATRQGGTDTQYF.

This chain uses TRBV5-8 with TRBJ1-1, with no clear D. Germline V gives CDR1 SGHTS, CDR2 YDEGEE. V lost 0 bases and J lost 7, with 13 bases in between. The CDR3 length is 14 residues. The CDR3 loop is CASSLDRFYGEAFF. The CDR3 nucleotides are TGTGCCAGCAGCTTGGATCGGTTTTATGGTGAAGCTTTCTTT.

The V and J genes are TRBV6-2 or TRBV6-3 and TRBJ1-1, with a possible D match to TRBD1 (5 bases). The V and J ends lost 5 bases and 3 bases respectively, with 10 bases between them. The CDR3 runs 13 residues. The germline gives CDR1 MNHEY, CDR2 SVGEGT. CDR3 DNA: TGTGCCAGCAGTAACCGGGGCCACACTGAAGCTTTCTTT. Its protein product is CASSNRGHTEAFF.

This chain links TRBV7-9 with TRBJ1-2; perhaps TRBD1 as D (5 bases). V was shortened by 0 bases and J by 0 bases, with 8 bases between the two germline ends. There are 15 residues in the CDR3. Germline lookup yields CDR1 SEHNR and CDR2 FQNEAQ (reference sequence). The CDR3 protein is CASSLAQGPNYGYTF. CDR3 DNA sequence: TGTGCCAGCAGCTTAGCGCAGGGCCCTAACTATGGCTACACCTTC.

As to this clone: Other DNA variants within this sample encode the same CDR3. The chain combines TRBV29-1 with TRBJ2-7, with 10 nucleotides matching TRBD1. Germline V gene lookup returns CDR1 SQVTM and CDR2 ANQGSEA. V dropped 5 bases and J dropped 3; count of bases not matched to a gene: 4. The CDR3 has 13 residues. The CDR3 spells CSVRTGGFYEQYF. The CDR3 DNA is TGCAGCGTTCGGACAGGGGGATTCTACGAGCAGTACTTC.

The chain links TRBV2 to TRBJ1-6; no clear D gene. CDR3 length: 13 residues. Trimming cost V 8 bases and J 7 bases, with 12 bases left between them. Germline V gives CDR1 SNHLY, CDR2 FYNNEI. The CDR3 DNA reads TGTGCCAGCCGCGGGTCACCGAATTCACCCCTCCACTTT. This translates into CASRGSPNSPLHF.

This chain joins TRBV6-2 or TRBV6-3 and TRBJ1-5, with a weak D call TRBD1 (6 bases). Germline V gene sequence: CDR1 MNHEY, CDR2 SVGEGT. The CDR3 extends over 14 amino acids. Trimming cost V 1 base and J 7 bases, with 11 bases left between them. In DNA, the CDR3 is TGTGCCAGCAGTTACTACGGGGGCAGACAGCCCCAGCATTTT. Protein product: CASSYYGGRQPQHF.

This chain uses TRBV18 with TRBJ2-3; a possible D gene is TRBD2 (5 bases). Germline V gene data show CDR1 as KGHSH and CDR2 as LQKENI. V lost 0 bases and J 5 bases, leaving 6 bases between the germline ends. This CDR3 spans 13 amino acids. CDR3 sequence: CASSPPGEDTQYF. CDR3 in DNA: TGTGCCAGCTCACCACCGGGAGAAGATACGCAGTATTTT.

This clone has a single count. V usage is TRBV5-1 and J usage is TRBJ1-3, with a possible D match to TRBD1 (6 bases). The CDR3 has 14 amino acids. The V and J ends lost 3 bases and 3 bases respectively, with 10 bases between them. Germline CDR1 is SGHRS and CDR2 is YFSETQ. The CDR3 region has the DNA TGCGCCAGCAGCTCGAGGACAGATGGAAACACCATATATTTT. Its protein product is CASSSRTDGNTIYF.